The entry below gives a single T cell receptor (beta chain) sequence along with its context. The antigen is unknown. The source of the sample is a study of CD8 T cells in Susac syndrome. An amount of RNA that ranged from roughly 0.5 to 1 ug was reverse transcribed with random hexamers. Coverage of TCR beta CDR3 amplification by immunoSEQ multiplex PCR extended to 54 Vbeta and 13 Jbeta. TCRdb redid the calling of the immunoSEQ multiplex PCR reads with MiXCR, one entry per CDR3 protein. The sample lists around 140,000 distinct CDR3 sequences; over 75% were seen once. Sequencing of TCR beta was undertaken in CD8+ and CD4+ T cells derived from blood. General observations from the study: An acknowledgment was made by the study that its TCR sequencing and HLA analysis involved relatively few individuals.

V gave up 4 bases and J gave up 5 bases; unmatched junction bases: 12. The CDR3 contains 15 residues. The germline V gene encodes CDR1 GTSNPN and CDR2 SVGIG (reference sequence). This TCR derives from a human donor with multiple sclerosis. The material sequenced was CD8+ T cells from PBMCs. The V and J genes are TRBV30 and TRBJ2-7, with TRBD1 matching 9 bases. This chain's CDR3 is CAWKRTGTGPDEQYF. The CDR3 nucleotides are TGTGCCTGGAAACGAACCGGGACAGGGCCCGACGAGCAGTACTTC.